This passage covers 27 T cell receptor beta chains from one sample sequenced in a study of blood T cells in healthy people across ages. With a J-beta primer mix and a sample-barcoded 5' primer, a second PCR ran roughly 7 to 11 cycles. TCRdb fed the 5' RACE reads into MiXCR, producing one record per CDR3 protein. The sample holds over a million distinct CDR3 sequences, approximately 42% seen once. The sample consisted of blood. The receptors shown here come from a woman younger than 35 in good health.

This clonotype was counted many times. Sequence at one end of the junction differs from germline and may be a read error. The CDR3 protein is CASSLAGGPYEQYF. CDR3 coding DNA: TGTGCCAGCAGCTTAGCGGGGGGGCCGTACGAGCAGTACTTC. This chain connects TRBV12-3 or TRBV12-4 to TRBJ2-7, with TRBD2 matching over 11 bases. CDR3 length: 14 amino acids.

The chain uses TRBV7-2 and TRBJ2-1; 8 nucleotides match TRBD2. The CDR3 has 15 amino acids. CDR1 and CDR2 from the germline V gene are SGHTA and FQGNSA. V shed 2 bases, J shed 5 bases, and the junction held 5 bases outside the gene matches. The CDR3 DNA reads TGTGCCAGCAGCTTAACAGCGGGGGCAAACAATGAGCAGTTCTTC. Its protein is CASSLTAGANNEQFF.

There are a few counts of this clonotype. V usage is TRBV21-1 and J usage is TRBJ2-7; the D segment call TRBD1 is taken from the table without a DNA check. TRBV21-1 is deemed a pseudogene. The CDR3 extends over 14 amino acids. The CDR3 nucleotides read TGTGCCAGCACCACGGGACAGTGGGGCGTTGAGCAGTACTTC. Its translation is CASTTGQWGVEQYF.

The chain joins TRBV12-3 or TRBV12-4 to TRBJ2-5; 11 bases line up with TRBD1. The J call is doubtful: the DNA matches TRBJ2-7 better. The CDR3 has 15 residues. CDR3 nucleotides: TGTGCCAGCAGTTTAGGGACAGGGGGCGCGAACGAGCAGTACTTC. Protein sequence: CASSLGTGGANEQYF.

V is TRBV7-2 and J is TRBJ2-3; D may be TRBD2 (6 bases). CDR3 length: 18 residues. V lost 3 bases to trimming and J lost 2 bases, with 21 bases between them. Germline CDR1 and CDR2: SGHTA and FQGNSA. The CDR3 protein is CASSFRSASDLPTDTQYF. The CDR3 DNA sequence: TGTGCCAGCAGCTTTCGGTCGGCTAGCGACCTGCCCACAGATACGCAGTATTTT.

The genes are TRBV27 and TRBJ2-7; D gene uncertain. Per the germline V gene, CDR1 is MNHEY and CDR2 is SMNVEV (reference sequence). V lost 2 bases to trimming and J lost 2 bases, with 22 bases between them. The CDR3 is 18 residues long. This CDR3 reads CASSLIVASQGPTYEQYF. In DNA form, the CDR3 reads TGTGCCAGCAGTTTAATAGTAGCCTCCCAAGGGCCCACCTACGAGCAGTACTTC.

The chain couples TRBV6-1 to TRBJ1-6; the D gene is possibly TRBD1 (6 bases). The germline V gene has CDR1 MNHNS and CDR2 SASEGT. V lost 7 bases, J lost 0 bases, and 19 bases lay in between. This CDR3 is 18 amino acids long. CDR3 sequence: CASTAGAVTSSYNSPLHF. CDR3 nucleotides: TGTGCCAGCACTGCGGGGGCAGTCACAAGCTCCTATAATTCACCCCTCCACTTT.

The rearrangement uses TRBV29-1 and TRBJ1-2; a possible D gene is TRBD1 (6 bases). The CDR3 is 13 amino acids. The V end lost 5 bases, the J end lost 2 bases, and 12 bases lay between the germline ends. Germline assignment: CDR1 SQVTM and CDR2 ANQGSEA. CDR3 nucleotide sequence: TGCAGCGTTCAGACAGGATCAAACTATGGCTACACCTTC. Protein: CSVQTGSNYGYTF.

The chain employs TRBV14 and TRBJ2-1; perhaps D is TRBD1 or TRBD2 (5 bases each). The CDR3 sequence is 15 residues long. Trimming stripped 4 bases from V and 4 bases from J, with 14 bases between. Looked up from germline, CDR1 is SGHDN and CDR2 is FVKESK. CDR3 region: CASSRRSGRYNEQFF. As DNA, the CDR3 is TGTGCCAGCAGCCGCCGATCGGGACGATACAATGAGCAGTTCTTC. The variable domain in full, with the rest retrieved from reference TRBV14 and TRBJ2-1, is EAGVTQFPSHSVIEKGQTVTLRCDPISGHDNLYWYRRVMGKEIKFLLHFVKESKQDESGMPNNRFLAERTGGTYSTLKVQPAELEDSGVYFCASSRRSGRYNEQFFGPGTRLTVL.

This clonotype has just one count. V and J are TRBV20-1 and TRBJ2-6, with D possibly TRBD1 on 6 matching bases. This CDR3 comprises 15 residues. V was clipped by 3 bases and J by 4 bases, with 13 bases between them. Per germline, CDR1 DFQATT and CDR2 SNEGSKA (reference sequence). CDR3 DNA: TGCAGTGCTAGCCCTGGGGGCGGCGGGGCCAACGTCCTGACTTTC. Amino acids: CSASPGGGGANVLTF.

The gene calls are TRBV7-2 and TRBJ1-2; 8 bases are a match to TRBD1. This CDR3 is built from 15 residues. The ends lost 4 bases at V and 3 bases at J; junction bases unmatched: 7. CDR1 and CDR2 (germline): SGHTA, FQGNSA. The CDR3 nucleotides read TGTGCCAGCAGCTCGACAGGGGTAGAGTACTATGGCTACACCTTC. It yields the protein CASSSTGVEYYGYTF.

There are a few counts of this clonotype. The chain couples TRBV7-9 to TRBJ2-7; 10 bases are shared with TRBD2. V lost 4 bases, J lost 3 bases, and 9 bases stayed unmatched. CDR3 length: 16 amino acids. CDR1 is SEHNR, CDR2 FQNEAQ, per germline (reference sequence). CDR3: CASSSLGLAEVYEQYF. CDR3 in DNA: TGTGCCAGCAGCTCCCTTGGACTAGCGGAAGTCTACGAGCAGTACTTC.

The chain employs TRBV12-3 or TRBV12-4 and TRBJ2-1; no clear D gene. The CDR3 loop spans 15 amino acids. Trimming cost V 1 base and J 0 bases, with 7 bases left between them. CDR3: CASSLDLGSYNEQFF. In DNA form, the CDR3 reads TGTGCCAGCAGTTTAGATCTGGGCTCCTACAATGAGCAGTTCTTC.

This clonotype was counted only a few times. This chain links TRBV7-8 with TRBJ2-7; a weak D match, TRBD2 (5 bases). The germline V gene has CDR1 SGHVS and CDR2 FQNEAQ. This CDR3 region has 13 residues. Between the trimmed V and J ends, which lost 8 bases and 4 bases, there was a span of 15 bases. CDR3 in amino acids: CASERTVGYEQYF. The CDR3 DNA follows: TGTGCCAGCGAACGGACTGTCGGTTACGAGCAGTACTTC.

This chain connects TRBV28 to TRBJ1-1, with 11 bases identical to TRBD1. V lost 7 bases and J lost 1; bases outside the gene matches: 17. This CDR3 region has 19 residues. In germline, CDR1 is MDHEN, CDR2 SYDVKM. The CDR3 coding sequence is TGTGCCAGCACCGCGCCGATTGGGACAGGGGGTTCCTCGAACACTGAAGCTTTCTTT. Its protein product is CASTAPIGTGGSSNTEAFF.

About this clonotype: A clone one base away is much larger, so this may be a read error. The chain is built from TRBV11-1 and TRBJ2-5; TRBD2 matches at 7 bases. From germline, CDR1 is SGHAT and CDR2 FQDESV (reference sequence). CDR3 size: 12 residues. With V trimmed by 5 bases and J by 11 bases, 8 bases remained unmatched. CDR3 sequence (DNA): TGTGCCAGCAGCGCAGATCGGACTAGTCAGTACTTC. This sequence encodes CASSADRTSQYF.

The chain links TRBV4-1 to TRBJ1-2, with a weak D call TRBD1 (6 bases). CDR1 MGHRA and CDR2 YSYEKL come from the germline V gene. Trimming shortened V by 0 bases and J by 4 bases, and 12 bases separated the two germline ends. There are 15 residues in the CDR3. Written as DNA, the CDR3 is TGCGCCAGCAGCCAAGAAAGGGGGGGGGCCTATGGCTACACCTTC. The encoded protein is CASSQERGGAYGYTF.

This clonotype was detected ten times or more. The DNA of the CDR3 is TGTGCCAGCAGCCAAGACAAGCCTAGCGGGGCTGAGCAGTACTTC. This translates into CASSQDKPSGAEQYF. The chain uses TRBV3-1 and TRBJ2-7, with TRBD2 identical over 9 bases. Per the germline V gene, CDR1 is LGHDT and CDR2 is YNNKEL (reference sequence). The junction had 7 bases not matched to a gene; V was cut back by 0 bases and J by 7 bases. CDR3 length equals 15 residues.

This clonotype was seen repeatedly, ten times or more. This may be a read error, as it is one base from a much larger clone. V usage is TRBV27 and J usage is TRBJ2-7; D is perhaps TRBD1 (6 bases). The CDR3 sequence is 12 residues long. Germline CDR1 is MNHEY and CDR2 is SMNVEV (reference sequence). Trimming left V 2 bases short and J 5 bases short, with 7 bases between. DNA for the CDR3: TGTGCCAGCAGTTTAGGGGGCCACGAGCAGTACTTC. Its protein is CASSLGGHEQYF.

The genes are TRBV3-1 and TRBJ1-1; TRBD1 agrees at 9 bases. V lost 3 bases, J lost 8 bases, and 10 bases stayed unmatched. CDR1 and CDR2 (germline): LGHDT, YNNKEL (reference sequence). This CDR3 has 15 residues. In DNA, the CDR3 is TGTGCCAGCAGCCAGCGGGACAGGGAGGTCACGGAAGCTTTCTTT. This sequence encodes CASSQRDREVTEAFF.

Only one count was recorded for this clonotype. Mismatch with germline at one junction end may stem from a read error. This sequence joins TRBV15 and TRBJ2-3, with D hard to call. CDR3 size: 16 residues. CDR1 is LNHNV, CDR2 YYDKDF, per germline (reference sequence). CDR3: CATSRDPRALTDAQYF. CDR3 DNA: TGTGCCACCAGCAGAGACCCTCGGGCCCTCACAGATGCGCAGTATTTT.

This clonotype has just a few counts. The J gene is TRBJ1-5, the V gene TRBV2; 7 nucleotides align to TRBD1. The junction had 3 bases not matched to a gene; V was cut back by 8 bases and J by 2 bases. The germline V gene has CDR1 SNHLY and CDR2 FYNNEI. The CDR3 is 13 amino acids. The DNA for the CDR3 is TGTGCCAGCGGCGGGACAGGCAATCAGCCCCAGCATTTT. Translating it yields CASGGTGNQPQHF.

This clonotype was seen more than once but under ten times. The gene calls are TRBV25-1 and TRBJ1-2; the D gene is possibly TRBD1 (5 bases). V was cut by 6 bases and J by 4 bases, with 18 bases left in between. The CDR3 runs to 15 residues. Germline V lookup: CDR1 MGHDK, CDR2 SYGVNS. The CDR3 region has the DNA TGTGCCAGCAGGCCCACTAGTGGGGCGGGCTATGGCTACACCTTC. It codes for CASRPTSGAGYGYTF.

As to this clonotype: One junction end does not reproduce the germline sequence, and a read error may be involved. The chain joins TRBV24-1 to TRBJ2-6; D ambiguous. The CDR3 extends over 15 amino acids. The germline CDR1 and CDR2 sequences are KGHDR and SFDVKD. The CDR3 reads CATSDFRSGANVLTF. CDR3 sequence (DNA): TGTGCCACTAGTGATTTCAGATCTGGGGCCAACGTCCTGACTTTC.

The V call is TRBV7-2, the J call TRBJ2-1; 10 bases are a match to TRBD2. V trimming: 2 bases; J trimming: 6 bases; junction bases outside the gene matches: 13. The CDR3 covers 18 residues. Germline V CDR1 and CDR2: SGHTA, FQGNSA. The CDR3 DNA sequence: TGTGCCAGCAGCTTATTACCCCAGGGAAGCGGGAGGGTCAATGAGCAGTTCTTC. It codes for CASSLLPQGSGRVNEQFF.

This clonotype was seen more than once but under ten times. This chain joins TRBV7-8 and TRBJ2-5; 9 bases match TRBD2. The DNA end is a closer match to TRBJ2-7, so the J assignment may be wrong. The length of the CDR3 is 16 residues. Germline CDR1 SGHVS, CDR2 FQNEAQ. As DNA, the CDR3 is TGTGCCAGCGGATGGGGGGGGCTAGCGGGATTAAACGAGCAGTACTTC. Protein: CASGWGGLAGLNEQYF.

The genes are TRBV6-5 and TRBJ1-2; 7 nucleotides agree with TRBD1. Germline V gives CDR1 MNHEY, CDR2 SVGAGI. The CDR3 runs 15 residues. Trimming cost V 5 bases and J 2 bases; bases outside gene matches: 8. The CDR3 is CASSPFRTGNYGYTF. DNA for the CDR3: TGTGCCAGCAGTCCTTTTCGGACAGGAAACTATGGCTACACCTTC.